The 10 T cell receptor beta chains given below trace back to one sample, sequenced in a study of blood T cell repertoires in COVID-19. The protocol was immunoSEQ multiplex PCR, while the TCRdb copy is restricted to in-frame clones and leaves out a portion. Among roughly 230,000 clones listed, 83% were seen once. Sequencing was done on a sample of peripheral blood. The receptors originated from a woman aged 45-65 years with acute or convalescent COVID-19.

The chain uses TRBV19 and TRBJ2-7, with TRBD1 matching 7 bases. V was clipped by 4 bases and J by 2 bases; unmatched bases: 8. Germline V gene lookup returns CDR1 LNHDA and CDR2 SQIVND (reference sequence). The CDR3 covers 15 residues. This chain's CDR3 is CASSTRDRATYEQYF. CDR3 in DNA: TGTGCCAGTAGTACCCGGGACAGAGCTACCTACGAGCAGTACTTC. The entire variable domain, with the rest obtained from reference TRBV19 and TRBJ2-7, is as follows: DGGITQSPKYLFRKEGQNVTLSCEQNLNHDAMYWYRQDPGQGLRLIYYSQIVNDFQKGDIAEGYSVSREKKESFPLTVTSAQKNPTAFYLCASSTRDRATYEQYFGPGTRLTVT.

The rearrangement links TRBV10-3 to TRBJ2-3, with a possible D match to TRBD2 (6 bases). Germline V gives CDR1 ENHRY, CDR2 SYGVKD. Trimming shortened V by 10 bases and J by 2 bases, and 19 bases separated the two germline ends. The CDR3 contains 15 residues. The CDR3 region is CASRGQRASTDTQYF. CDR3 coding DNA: TGTGCCAGCCGCGGTCAGCGGGCGTCCACAGATACGCAGTATTTT.

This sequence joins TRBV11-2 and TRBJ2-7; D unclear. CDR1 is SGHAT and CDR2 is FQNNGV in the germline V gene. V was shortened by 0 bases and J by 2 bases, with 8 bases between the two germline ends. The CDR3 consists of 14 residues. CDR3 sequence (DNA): TGTGCCAGCAGCTTAGATAGCAGAACCTACGAGCAGTACTTC. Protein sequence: CASSLDSRTYEQYF.

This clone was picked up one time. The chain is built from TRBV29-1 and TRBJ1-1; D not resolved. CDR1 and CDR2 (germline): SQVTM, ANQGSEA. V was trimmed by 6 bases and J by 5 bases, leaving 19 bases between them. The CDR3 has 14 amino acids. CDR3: CSVSLLREETEAFF. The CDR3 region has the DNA TGCAGCGTCTCCCTCCTGAGGGAGGAGACTGAAGCTTTCTTT.

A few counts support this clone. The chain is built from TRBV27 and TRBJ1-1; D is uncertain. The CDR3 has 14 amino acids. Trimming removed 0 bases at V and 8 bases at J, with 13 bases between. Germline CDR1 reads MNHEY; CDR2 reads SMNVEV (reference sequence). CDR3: CASSLSGDGLEAFF. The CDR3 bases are TGTGCCAGCAGTTTATCGGGAGACGGCCTAGAAGCTTTCTTT.

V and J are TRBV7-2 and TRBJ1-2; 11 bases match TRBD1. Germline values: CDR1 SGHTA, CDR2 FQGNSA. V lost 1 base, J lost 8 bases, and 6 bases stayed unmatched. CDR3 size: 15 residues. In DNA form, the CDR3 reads TGTGCCAGCAGCTTAGGAGGACAGGGGGCTTTGGGCTACACCTTC. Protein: CASSLGGQGALGYTF.

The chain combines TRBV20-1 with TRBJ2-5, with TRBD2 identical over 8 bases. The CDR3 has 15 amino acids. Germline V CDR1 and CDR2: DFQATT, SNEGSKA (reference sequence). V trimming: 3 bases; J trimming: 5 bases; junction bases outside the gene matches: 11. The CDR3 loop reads CSASDPGGPGETQYF. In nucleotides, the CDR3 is TGCAGTGCTAGTGACCCGGGGGGGCCGGGGGAGACCCAGTACTTC.

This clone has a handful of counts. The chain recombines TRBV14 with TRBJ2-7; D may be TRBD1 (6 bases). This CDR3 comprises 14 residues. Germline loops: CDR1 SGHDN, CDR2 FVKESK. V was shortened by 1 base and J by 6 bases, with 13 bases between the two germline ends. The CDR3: CASSQARVGGEQYF. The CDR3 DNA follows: TGTGCCAGCAGCCAAGCTCGGGTAGGGGGCGAGCAGTACTTC.

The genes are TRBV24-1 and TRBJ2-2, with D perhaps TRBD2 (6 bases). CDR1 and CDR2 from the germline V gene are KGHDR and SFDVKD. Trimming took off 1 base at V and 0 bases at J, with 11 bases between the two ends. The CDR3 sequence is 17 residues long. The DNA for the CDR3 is TGTGCCACCAGTGATTTAGGAGGGGCGCCGAACACCGGGGAGCTGTTTTTT. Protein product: CATSDLGGAPNTGELFF.

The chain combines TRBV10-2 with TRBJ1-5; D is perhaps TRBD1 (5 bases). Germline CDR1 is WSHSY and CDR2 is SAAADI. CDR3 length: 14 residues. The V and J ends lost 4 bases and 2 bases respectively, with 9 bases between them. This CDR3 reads CASSAGRGNQPQHF. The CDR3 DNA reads TGCGCCAGCAGTGCGGGCAGGGGCAATCAGCCCCAGCATTTT.